This TCR beta chain was observed in a study of cytomegalovirus exposure and HLA in healthy donors. For the study at large: Researchers previously reported finding 117 million unique TCR beta sequences from some 180 million T cells. In terms of ancestry, the Caucasian-associated cluster contained 81% of the roughly 400 genotyped donors.

13 Jbeta primers and 60 Vbeta primers were used for the PCR. TCRdb keeps only in-frame clones here, not all; method: immunoSEQ multiplex PCR. The table lists over 70,000 clones. Among the donors, all were healthy bone marrow donors. Germline V gene sequence: CDR1 SGHNT, CDR2 YYREEE (reference sequence). CDR3 size: 15 residues. Trimming took off 4 bases at V and 4 bases at J, with 12 bases between the two ends. Study-wide points: Associated with cytomegalovirus, according to the listing, were 150 to 200 TCR beta chains.

To note about this clone: Antigen specificity is unknown.

This receptor was obtained from a woman between 40 and 55 years old in good health and CMV-seropositive. The chain is built from TRBV5-4 and TRBJ2-6; no reliable D call. Sequencing was done on a sample of PBMCs. This CDR3 reads CASSPLWAGANVLTF. CDR3 in DNA: TGTGCCAGCAGCCCGCTCTGGGCGGGGGCCAACGTCCTGACTTTC.